This entry features one TCR beta chain sequence. The data are from a study of blood T cell repertoires in COVID-19. Methods used by the authors: Estimated nucleated cell counts came from reference gene primer amplification. Profiled with immunoSEQ multiplex PCR; TCRdb holds only in-frame clones, not every one. That table supplies the V and J calls and clone size; D and trimming were determined from the DNA. This table has 400,000 to 550,000 clones, roughly 89% appearing once. The CDR3 length is 13 residues. CDR1 and CDR2 from the germline V gene are SNHLY and FYNNEI. V was cut by 10 bases and J by 1 base, with 14 bases left in between.

V and J are TRBV2 and TRBJ2-7; no clear D gene. The material sequenced was peripheral blood. This TCR derives from a woman aged 25 to 45 with acute or convalescent COVID-19. The DNA of the CDR3 is TGTGCCACCGTCATGGAGTCGTCCTACGAGCAGTACTTC. This encodes CATVMESSYEQYF.